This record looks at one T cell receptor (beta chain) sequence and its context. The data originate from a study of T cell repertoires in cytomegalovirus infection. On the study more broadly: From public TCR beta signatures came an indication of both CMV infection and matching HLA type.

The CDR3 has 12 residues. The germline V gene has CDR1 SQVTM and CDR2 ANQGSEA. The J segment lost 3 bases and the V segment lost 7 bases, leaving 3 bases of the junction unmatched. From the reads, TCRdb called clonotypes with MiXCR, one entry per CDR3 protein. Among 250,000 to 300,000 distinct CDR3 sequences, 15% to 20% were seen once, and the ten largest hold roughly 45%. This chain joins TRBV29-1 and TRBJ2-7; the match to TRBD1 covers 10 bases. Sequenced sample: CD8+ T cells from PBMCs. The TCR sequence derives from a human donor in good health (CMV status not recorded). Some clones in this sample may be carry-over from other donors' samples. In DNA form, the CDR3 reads TGCAGCGGTGGACAGGGGGACTACGAGCAGTACTTC. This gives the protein CSGGQGDYEQYF.